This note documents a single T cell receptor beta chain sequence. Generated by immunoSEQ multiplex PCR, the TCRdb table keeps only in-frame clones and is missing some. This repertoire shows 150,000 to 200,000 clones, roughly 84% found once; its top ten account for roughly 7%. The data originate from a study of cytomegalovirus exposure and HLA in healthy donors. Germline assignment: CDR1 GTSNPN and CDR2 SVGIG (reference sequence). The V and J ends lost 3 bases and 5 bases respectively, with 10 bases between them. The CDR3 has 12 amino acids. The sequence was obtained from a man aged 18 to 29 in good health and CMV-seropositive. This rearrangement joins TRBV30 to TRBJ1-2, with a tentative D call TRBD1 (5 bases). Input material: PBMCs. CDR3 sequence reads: CAWSGGGYGYTF. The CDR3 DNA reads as TGTGCCTGGAGCGGGGGGGGGTATGGCTACACCTTC.